The subject of this entry is one T cell receptor beta chain. The germline V and J ends were trimmed by 10 bases and 1 base, with 9 bases remaining between them. Germline-derived CDR1 and CDR2 are MNHEY and SMNVEV (reference sequence). The CDR3 runs 12 residues. The data were taken from a study of blood T cell repertoires in COVID-19. Overall study: Material from acute and convalescent COVID-19 was sourced from the United States, Italy and Spain. In each case, the material was cDNA or gDNA derived from T cells, B-cell-depleted T cells, or PBMCs.

How the authors handled the data: Reference gene primer amplification gave nucleated cell count estimates. Using immunoSEQ multiplex PCR, the repertoire was profiled, and TCRdb retains in-frame clones only, with some absent. V and J calls and clone size are those listed in that table; D and trimming were worked out from the DNA. Altogether 60,000 to 65,000 clones are present, 85% to 90% being singletons, with the ten largest covering 8.3%. The receptor comes from a human donor with active COVID-19. The donor label of this sample is uncertain. What was sequenced was peripheral blood. The gene calls are TRBV27 and TRBJ2-3; no clear D gene. The CDR3: CATSPGTDTQYF. CDR3 DNA sequence: TGTGCCACCTCTCCTGGCACAGATACGCAGTATTTT.